This T cell receptor (beta chain) originates from a study of regulatory T cells in long-lasting Graves disease (dated by TCRdb to the early 2020s). For the study in its entirety: Newly diagnosed Graves' disease patients had taken antithyroid drugs for less than 3 months. Patients with persistent Graves' disease were compared with patients with newly diagnosed Graves' disease using TCR sequencing and RNA sequencing of peripheral blood. The study was conducted in China and was registered as a clinical trial. A total of around 35 samples underwent TCR sequencing: around 13 from persistent and about 20 from newly diagnosed Graves' disease patients. What the work shows at the level of the full study, not this receptor alone: Sequencing and analysis were limited to the TCR beta chain. More public clonotypes were shared among persistent patients (roughly 3,000) than among newly diagnosed patients (just under 1,000). The authors noted that the small sample size was a limitation that may lower accuracy. Only peripheral blood was studied, because thyroid tissue, the primary lesion, was inaccessible. TRBV28, TRBJ1-2 and TRBJ2-5 were preferentially used in persistent disease, while TRBV20-1 and TRBJ2-1 were favored in newly diagnosed disease. Compared with newly diagnosed patients, patients with persistent Graves' disease had lower TCR Shannon entropy and fewer highly expanded clones, which suggests clonal expansion.

This clonotype was detected many times. The antigen this receptor binds is unknown. No base quality values were provided; no much bigger clone lies one nucleotide off. What the time point label conveys for this sample: newly diagnosed GD, antithyroid drugs for less than 3 months. For both TCR sequencing and RNA sequencing, RNA was extracted from PBMCs in TRIzol. The diagnosis of Graves' disease followed American Thyroid Association guidelines. Patients were recruited from an endocrinology department in Xi'an, China. From each patient, approximately 10 milliliters of peripheral blood was collected into an EDTA anticoagulant tube. PBMCs were isolated by Ficoll Paque Plus density gradient separation without further T cell sorting. An Agilent 2100 Bioanalyzer and agarose gel were used to check RNA quality, and a NanoDrop 2000 was used to measure RNA concentration. Library method: multiplex PCR. Reads for this sample came from an Illumina HiSeq 4000. iRepertoire HTBI primers and Arm-PCR amplification of CDR3 regions were used to construct TCR beta libraries. PCR products were gel purified before sequencing. The authors' pipeline ran thus. A total of 62 TRBV and 14 TRBJ segments were identified across samples and were used for gene usage analysis of CDR3 amino acid clonotypes. Filtered high-quality paired reads were merged into contigs using COPE and FqMerger. BLAST was used to align contigs to IMGT TRBV, TRBD and TRBJ reference genes, with CDR3 defined following IMGT. Any clonotype with a frequency above 0.1% was classified as a highly expanded clone. Shannon entropy was used to measure repertoire diversity, and the Gini coefficient was used to measure V-J evenness. A clonotype was considered public if more than one individual shared it. TCRdb took the public reads, trimmed them with fastp at Q25, ran MiXCR for clone calling and kept in-frame beta chains. Rows matching on CDR3 protein sequence are summarized as one entry with the most common DNA and genes. What appears here as the V and J calls and clone size reflects TCRdb's work, not the paper's. Across this sample there are about 540,000 distinct CDR3 sequences, with about 13% seen only once. The biggest ten clones account for roughly a tenth of the sample.

Compared with germline, V lacks 3 bases and J lacks 4 bases; bases without a gene match: 6. The germline V gene (reference sequence) provides CDR1 DFQATT and CDR2 SNEGSKA. The CDR3 numbers 14 residues from cysteine through phenylalanine. Only CDR3 DNA remains: 42 bases, in frame from the first base. These data were also filed under a second study, of T cells in Graves' hyperthyroidism and ophthalmopathy. As the second paper documents: Stable Graves' hyperthyroidism was defined as the absence of progression to ophthalmopathy over 18 months of follow-up. Hyperthyroidism patients were newly diagnosed, with disease duration under 2 months, and aged 18 to 65 years. Any patient with an uncontrolled infection, another autoimmune disease, pregnancy or lactation was excluded. Diagnoses relied on clinical symptoms, serum thyroxine and TRAb, thyroid ultrasound and orbital computed tomography. The first round of RT-PCR for the TCR CDR3 was performed with the HTBI primer set and the Qiagen OneStep RT-PCR kit. Most expanded thyroid clonotypes (frequency above 0.001) were also found in blood, which suggests that blood repertoires may mirror thyroid immune responses. Ophthalmopathy was separated from stable hyperthyroidism by a 13 V-J signature model, with about 86% sensitivity and about 84% specificity obtained in cross-validation and 80%/75% obtained in testing. In validation, the model predicted progression to ophthalmopathy a median of about 6 months before onset, with about 70% sensitivity and roughly 73% specificity. To identify TCR V-J signatures that set the groups apart, the researchers used a discovery cohort of 100 patients, made up of 40 to 45 with Graves' ophthalmopathy and about 60 with stable Graves' hyperthyroidism. Prospective prediction of ophthalmopathy was tested in an independent validation cohort consisting of 18 to 20 hyperthyroidism patients and 15 or so patients who later progressed to ophthalmopathy. The 100 discovery patients were divided at random into training and test sets in a 7:3 ratio. Thyroid tissue and blood T-cell repertoires from roughly six Graves' hyperthyroidism patients were also compared in the study. After blood sampling, hyperthyroidism patients were treated with methimazole at a starting dose of 30 mg daily, and ophthalmopathy patients were treated with high-dose intravenous methylprednisolone. A second multiplex PCR round built the libraries, followed by size selection and purification. Libraries were sequenced paired-end with 100 bp reads on an Illumina HiSeq2000. Raw data were processed with SOAPnuke, discarding reads with adapters, uncalled bases, mean Phred below 15, or no exact constant-primer or identifier match. High-quality paired reads were merged using COPE v1.2.5, and each unique nucleotide sequence was defined as a clonotype. Clonotypes were aligned to IMGT TRBV, TRBD and TRBJ reference segments using MiTCR v1.1. The analysis was restricted to V-J combinations with a frequency above 0.0001, which together covered 99.2% of the repertoires. The TCS score was defined as the ratio of F50 (clonal expansion) to E x V (chaos), calculated using BLOSUM62-based TCRdist between CDR3 peptides within each V-J. Welch's t-statistics and random forest reduced around 520 V-J features to about 12, which were used in a naive Bayes classifier (R e1071). No statistical method was used to set the sample size in advance, and investigators knew the group allocation. The paper reports TCR Vbeta CDR3 sequencing of 140 or so peripheral blood samples: 43 ophthalmopathy, about 75 hyperthyroidism and 17 progressor patients.

This sequence was found in a man aged 30 to 45 with Graves disease. Donor details come from another sample of the same person, matched by shared clones. The sample in question was peripheral blood mononuclear cells (PBMCs), obtained at new diagnosis, from a patient treated with antithyroid drugs. The chain uses TRBV20-1 and TRBJ2-7, and TRBD1 matches 10 of the central bases. The nucleotide sequence is TGCAGTGCTAGCGAGGACAGGGGGAGTTACGAGCAGTACTTC. This gives the protein CSASEDRGSYEQYF.